A selection of T cell receptor beta chains follows, all from one sample in a study of response to subunit inactivated influenza vaccine. TCRdb analysed the RT-PCR reads with MiXCR anew, one entry per CDR3 protein. This sample has a few hundred thousand distinct CDR3 sequences, with just over 20% found just once. The sample was PBMCs from blood, taken less than 22 months after vaccination. The receptors were gathered from a man between 50 and 75 years old who received an inactivated influenza vaccine. Each CDR3 is given with its conserved first and last residue. Each record gives: D gene, J gene, CDR3 length, V gene, clone size, CDR3 DNA, CDR3 protein. A D gene is named only where the DNA matches it firmly. Where a row states a size, it is once, few, many or the class of an expanded clone; other rows omit it.

>.|TRBJ2-1|16|TRBV11-3|.
TGTGCCAGCAGCTTAGGAGAGGACAACCTAAACGGTGAGCAGTTCTTC
CASSLGEDNLNGEQFF
>TRBD1|TRBJ1-2|12|TRBV7-2|once
TGTGCCAGCACCTCGGACAGGACTGGCTACACCTTC
CASTSDRTGYTF
>TRBD1|TRBJ2-7|13|TRBV20-1|few
TGCACCGCTATGACAGGGGCCCCCCTGAAGCAGTACTTC
CTAMTGAPLKQYF
>.|TRBJ1-1|15|TRBV19|many
TGTGCCAGTAATCCAGGCGACCGGATGAACACTGAAGCTTTCTTT
CASNPGDRMNTEAFF
>TRBD1|TRBJ1-5|14|TRBV7-8|many
TGTGCCAGCAGCGCACAGGGGAGCAATCAGCCCCAGCATTTT
CASSAQGSNQPQHF
>.|TRBJ2-3|16|TRBV7-2|.
TGTGCCAGCAGCTTCGGTGGGGGGAGGATCGCAGATACGCAGTATTTT
CASSFGGGRIADTQYF
>.|TRBJ1-1|13|TRBV10-3|many
TGTGCCATCAGGGGACATCTGAACACTGAAGCTTTCTTT
CAIRGHLNTEAFF
>.|TRBJ1-5|13|TRBV6-5|many
TGTGCCAGCAGTTACCGGGGGGGGTATCCCCAGCATTTT
CASSYRGGYPQHF
>TRBD1|TRBJ2-7|13|TRBV6-6|few
TGTGCCAGCAGTTTTCAGGGGGCTGGGGAGCAGTACTTC
CASSFQGAGEQYF
>.|TRBJ1-3|13|TRBV6-6|many
TGTGCCAGCACCCCGACCGCTGGAAACACCATATATTTT
CASTPTAGNTIYF
>TRBD1|TRBJ1-1|14|TRBV7-9|few
TGTGCCAGCAGCGATGGGACAGGGGACTCAGAAGCTTTCTTT
CASSDGTGDSEAFF
>.|TRBJ2-1|17|TRBV11-2|.
TGTGCCAGCAGCTGGAAACCAGGGGTAAGCTCCTACAATGAGCAGTTCTTC
CASSWKPGVSSYNEQFF
>TRBD2|TRBJ2-1|16|TRBV9|.
TGTGCCAGCAGCTTGTCAGCGGGGGGCACTGGCAATGAGCAGTTCTTC
CASSLSAGGTGNEQFF
>.|TRBJ1-3|14|TRBV20-1|few
TGCAGTGCGCAGGGACCAAGCTCTGGAAACACCATATATTTT
CSAQGPSSGNTIYF
>TRBD1|TRBJ1-2|14|TRBV5-6|few
TGTGCCAGCAGCCTTGACAGGGGGACCTATGGCTACACCTTC
CASSLDRGTYGYTF
>.|TRBJ2-7|14|TRBV5-5|many
TGTGCCAGCAGCTTGGGCGGCTACTCCTACGAGCAGTACTTC
CASSLGGYSYEQYF
>TRBD1|TRBJ2-1|18|TRBV6-1|.
TGTGCCAGCAGGCGGACAGGGGCCGTAATACGCTCCTACAATGAGCAGTTCTTC
CASRRTGAVIRSYNEQFF
>TRBD1|TRBJ1-2|14|TRBV20-1|.
TGCAGTGCTTGGGGACAGGGGACAAACTATGGCTACACCTTC
CSAWGQGTNYGYTF
>.|TRBJ1-5|14|TRBV28|many
TGTGCCAGCAGTTTACAGTCTTCTTTCCAGCCCCAGCATTTT
CASSLQSSFQPQHF
>.|TRBJ1-2|13|TRBV7-9|few
TGTGCCAGCAGCTTACCGGGGGGCCATGGCTACACCTTC
CASSLPGGHGYTF
>.|TRBJ2-7|13|TRBV20-1|.
TGCAGTGCTAGACATGGGGATACCTACGAGCAGTACTTC
CSARHGDTYEQYF
>.|TRBJ1-6|16|TRBV7-2|.
TGTGCCAGCAGCTTAGACGGGGCGCTATATAATTCACCCCTCCACTTT
CASSLDGALYNSPLHF
>.|TRBJ2-5|13|TRBV3-1|once
TGTGCCAGCAATCCGGGCCTAATGAGGACCCAGTACTTC
CASNPGLMRTQYF
>TRBD1|TRBJ1-1|16|TRBV20-1|few
TGCAGTGCTAGAGATCCGGGACAGGGGGCGGTCGCTGAAGCTTTCTTT
CSARDPGQGAVAEAFF
>.|TRBJ1-4|14|TRBV18|.
TGTGCCAGCTCACCAAGTGATCCCCCTGAAGAACTGTTTTTT
CASSPSDPPEELFF
>.|TRBJ2-2|14|TRBV5-1|few
TGCGCCAGCAGCTTACGGGTCGCCACCGGGGAGCTGTTTTTT
CASSLRVATGELFF
>.|TRBJ1-2|13|TRBV28|.
TGTGCCAGCAACCCCGTCGCGGGCTATAGCTACACCTTC
CASNPVAGYSYTF
>.|TRBJ2-1|14|TRBV6-2/TRBV6-3|.
TGTGCCAGCACCGCGGGGAGCTCCTACAATGAGCAGTTCTTC
CASTAGSSYNEQFF
>TRBD1|TRBJ1-1|16|TRBV27|.
TGTGCCAGTGCAAAGGGTACAAGGGGGCTGAACACTGAAGCTTTCTTT
CASAKGTRGLNTEAFF
>.|TRBJ2-1|14|TRBV7-6|few
TGTGCCAGCAGCGCCAGAGCGGGTACCAATGAGCAGTTCTTC
CASSARAGTNEQFF
>.|TRBJ1-2|11|TRBV6-6|few
TGTGCCAGCAGTTCAACACTCCGGTACACCTTC
CASSSTLRYTF
>TRBD1|TRBJ1-4|15|TRBV7-2|.
TGTGCCAGCAGCTTAGCGGGGACAGGGCAGGAAAAACTGTTTTTT
CASSLAGTGQEKLFF
>.|TRBJ2-2|16|TRBV11-2|.
TGTGCCAGCAGCACCCACAAAGGCAGGAAGACCGGGGAGCTGTTTTTT
CASSTHKGRKTGELFF
>.|TRBJ2-1|11|TRBV10-1|.
TGCGCCAGCAGTGAGGGGGATGAGCAGTTCTTC
CASSEGDEQFF